This entry features one T cell receptor beta chain sequence. Its antigen remains unknown. V was trimmed by 0 bases and J by 7 bases, leaving 9 bases between them. Germline CDR1 reads SGHAT; CDR2 reads FQNNGV. This CDR3 has 13 amino acids. This specimen comes from a study of cytomegalovirus exposure and HLA in healthy donors. Study results and limitations: Later on, analysis showed that most CMV-associated TCR beta chains appeared to be HLA-restricted. A few chains linked to CMV were shown in vitro to be specific for CMV antigens. It was reported that the classifier diagnosed cytomegalovirus status with high specificity and sensitivity in both the original and validation cohorts.

PCR used 60 Vbeta primers and 13 Jbeta primers. Only in-frame clones appear in the TCRdb table, and some are missing; sequencing was by immunoSEQ multiplex PCR. This sample has almost 200,000 clones, with 70% to 80% found just once. The rearrangement joins TRBV11-2 to TRBJ1-1, with unresolved D. Sequences were obtained from PBMCs. The clonotype originates from a woman aged 25-40 years in good health and CMV-seropositive. CDR3 protein: CASSLDYKDEAFF. DNA of the CDR3: TGTGCCAGCAGCTTAGATTACAAAGATGAAGCTTTCTTT.